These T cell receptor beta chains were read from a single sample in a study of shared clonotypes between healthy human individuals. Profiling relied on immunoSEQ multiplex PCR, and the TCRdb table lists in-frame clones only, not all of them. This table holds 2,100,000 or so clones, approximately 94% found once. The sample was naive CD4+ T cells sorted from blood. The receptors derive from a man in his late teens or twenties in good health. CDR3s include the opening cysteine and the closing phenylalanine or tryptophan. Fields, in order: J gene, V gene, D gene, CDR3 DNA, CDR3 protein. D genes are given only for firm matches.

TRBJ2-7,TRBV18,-,TGTGCCAGCTCACCATTGCAGGGTAACTACGAGCAGTACTTC,CASSPLQGNYEQYF
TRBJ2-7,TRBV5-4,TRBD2,TGTGCCAGCAGCCTGGGGCGGGGGAGCTCCTACGAGCAGTACTTC,CASSLGRGSSYEQYF
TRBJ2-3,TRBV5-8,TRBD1,TGTGCCAGCAGTTTTGACAGGGGGCGCACAGATACGCAGTATTTT,CASSFDRGRTDTQYF
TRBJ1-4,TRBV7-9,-,TGTGCCAGCAGCTTTTACATGGGCGGGATTGAAAAACTGTTTTTT,CASSFYMGGIEKLFF
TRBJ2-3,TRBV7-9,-,TGTGCCAGCAGCTTAAGGGGTCCCGCAGATACGCAGTATTTT,CASSLRGPADTQYF
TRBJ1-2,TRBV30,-,TGTGCCTGGAGGGAGGGCGACTATGGCTACACCTTC,CAWREGDYGYTF
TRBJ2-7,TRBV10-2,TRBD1,TGCGCCAGCAGTGAGTCTGGGACAGGGAACGAGCAGTACTTC,CASSESGTGNEQYF
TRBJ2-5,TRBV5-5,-,TGTGCCAGCAGCTTGGATCCCAGCCCCCAAGAGACCCAGTACTTC,CASSLDPSPQETQYF
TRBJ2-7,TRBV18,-,TGTGCCAGCTCACCCCAGGAGGAGCAGTACTTC,CASSPQEEQYF
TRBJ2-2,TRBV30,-,TGTGCCTTGAAAGAGGGGGAGCTGTTTTTT,CALKEGELFF
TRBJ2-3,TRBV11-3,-,TGTGCCAGCAGCTTGGGGGATACGCAGTATTTT,CASSLGDTQYF
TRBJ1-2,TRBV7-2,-,TGTGCCAGCAGCCCCACGGGACGAGGCGGCTACACCTTC,CASSPTGRGGYTF
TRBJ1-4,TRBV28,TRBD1,TGTGCCAGCAGTTTAAGTGGGACAGCATATGAAAAACTGTTTTTT,CASSLSGTAYEKLFF
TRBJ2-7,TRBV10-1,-,TGCGCCAGCTCGGCTGCTGCGGGCTACGAGCAGTACTTC,CASSAAAGYEQYF
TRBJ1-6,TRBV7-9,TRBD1,TGTGCCAGCAGCTTAGTGGGGACAGTGAATAATTCACCCCTCCACTTT,CASSLVGTVNNSPLHF